The rows below give T cell receptor beta chains drawn from one sample of a study of cytomegalovirus exposure and HLA in healthy donors. Libraries were prepared by immunoSEQ multiplex PCR; TCRdb keeps only in-frame clonotypes and omits some of them. The sample shows some 150,000 clones, approximately 80% of them seen only once. The sample taken for sequencing was PBMCs. Receptor source: a man between 25 and 39 years old in good health and CMV-seropositive. The CDR3 runs from the conserved cysteine through the conserved F or W. The order of the fields is D gene, clone size, J gene, V gene, CDR3 protein, CDR3 DNA. The D gene is left open where the match is weak. The size of a clone is reported for some rows only, either as once, few or many, or as a class for expanded clones.

D gene: TRBD2; clone size: .; J gene: TRBJ2-3; V gene: TRBV29-1; CDR3 protein: CSVEDLGLAGGTDTQYF; CDR3 DNA: TGCAGCGTTGAAGATCTGGGACTAGCGGGGGGCACAGATACGCAGTATTTT
D gene: TRBD2; clone size: .; J gene: TRBJ2-5; V gene: TRBV28; CDR3 protein: CASQAGGPRETQYF; CDR3 DNA: TGTGCCAGTCAAGCGGGGGGGCCGAGAGAGACCCAGTACTTC
D gene: TRBD1; clone size: .; J gene: TRBJ2-7; V gene: TRBV19; CDR3 protein: CASSWQGANEQYF; CDR3 DNA: TGTGCCAGTAGTTGGCAGGGGGCGAACGAGCAGTACTTC
D gene: TRBD1; clone size: .; J gene: TRBJ1-4; V gene: TRBV9; CDR3 protein: CASSETGTTNEKLFF; CDR3 DNA: TGTGCCAGCAGCGAGACAGGGACAACTAATGAAAAACTGTTTTTT
D gene: .; clone size: .; J gene: TRBJ2-7; V gene: TRBV7-9; CDR3 protein: CASSLAMRFYEQYF; CDR3 DNA: TGTGCCAGCAGCTTAGCCATGAGATTCTACGAGCAGTACTTC
D gene: .; clone size: .; J gene: TRBJ2-7; V gene: TRBV5-6; CDR3 protein: CASSLLTSLGYEQYF; CDR3 DNA: TGTGCCAGCAGCTTGTTGACTAGTCTCGGTTACGAGCAGTACTTC
D gene: .; clone size: .; J gene: TRBJ1-4; V gene: TRBV28; CDR3 protein: CASSPLREKLFF; CDR3 DNA: TGTGCCAGCAGTCCCCTCAGAGAAAAACTGTTTTTT
D gene: TRBD1; clone size: few; J gene: TRBJ2-3; V gene: TRBV10-1; CDR3 protein: CASSGNLGQGATDTQYF; CDR3 DNA: TGCGCCAGCAGTGGGAACCTGGGACAGGGGGCTACAGATACGCAGTATTTT
D gene: TRBD1; clone size: .; J gene: TRBJ2-7; V gene: TRBV5-6; CDR3 protein: CASSLLAGGAYEQYF; CDR3 DNA: TGTGCCAGCAGCTTGTTAGCAGGGGGAGCCTACGAGCAGTACTTC
D gene: TRBD2; clone size: .; J gene: TRBJ2-1; V gene: TRBV5-1; CDR3 protein: CASSLAGGPNEQFF; CDR3 DNA: TGCGCCAGCAGTCTAGCGGGGGGGCCCAATGAGCAGTTCTTC
D gene: .; clone size: few; J gene: TRBJ2-5; V gene: TRBV2; CDR3 protein: CASTMNRETQYF; CDR3 DNA: TGTGCCAGCACTATGAACCGAGAGACCCAGTACTTC
D gene: .; clone size: .; J gene: TRBJ1-2; V gene: TRBV7-2; CDR3 protein: CASSFYRDNYGYTF; CDR3 DNA: TGTGCCAGCAGCTTTTACAGGGACAACTATGGCTACACCTTC
D gene: .; clone size: .; J gene: TRBJ2-3; V gene: TRBV11-2; CDR3 protein: CASSFRRPTSTDTQYF; CDR3 DNA: TGTGCCAGCAGCTTTCGGCGGCCTACTAGCACAGATACGCAGTATTTT
D gene: .; clone size: .; J gene: TRBJ2-5; V gene: TRBV7-9; CDR3 protein: CASRDSRKETQYF; CDR3 DNA: TGTGCCAGCAGGGACAGTCGGAAGGAGACCCAGTACTTC
D gene: TRBD2; clone size: .; J gene: TRBJ2-3; V gene: TRBV19; CDR3 protein: CASSRASGGLTDTQYF; CDR3 DNA: TGTGCCAGTAGTCGGGCTAGCGGGGGCCTCACAGATACGCAGTATTTT
D gene: TRBD1; clone size: .; J gene: TRBJ2-7; V gene: TRBV7-6; CDR3 protein: CASSLEGAGNEQYF; CDR3 DNA: TGTGCCAGCAGCTTAGAGGGGGCGGGCAACGAGCAGTACTTC
D gene: TRBD1; clone size: once; J gene: TRBJ1-2; V gene: TRBV6-5; CDR3 protein: CPPPGQGGSYGYTF; CDR3 DNA: TGTCCGCCCCCCGGACAGGGCGGTAGCTATGGCTACACCTTC
D gene: TRBD1; clone size: once; J gene: TRBJ1-5; V gene: TRBV5-1; CDR3 protein: CASSFGTGVNQPQHF; CDR3 DNA: TGCGCCAGCAGCTTCGGGACAGGGGTCAATCAGCCCCAGCATTTT
D gene: .; clone size: .; J gene: TRBJ2-3; V gene: TRBV5-6; CDR3 protein: CASSFRLGVDTQYF; CDR3 DNA: TGTGCCAGCAGCTTCCGTCTAGGGGTAGATACGCAGTATTTT
D gene: TRBD1; clone size: .; J gene: TRBJ1-2; V gene: TRBV5-6; CDR3 protein: CASSRGTGSGYTF; CDR3 DNA: TGTGCCAGCAGCCGCGGGACAGGATCTGGCTACACCTTC
D gene: .; clone size: .; J gene: TRBJ1-6; V gene: TRBV7-3; CDR3 protein: CASIASGGAYNSPLHF; CDR3 DNA: TGTGCCAGCATAGCATCGGGGGGGGCTTATAATTCACCCCTCCACTTT
D gene: .; clone size: .; J gene: TRBJ2-1; V gene: TRBV7-6; CDR3 protein: CASSSEATGASYNEQFF; CDR3 DNA: TGTGCCAGCAGCTCCGAAGCGACGGGAGCCTCCTACAATGAGCAGTTCTTC
D gene: .; clone size: .; J gene: TRBJ2-5; V gene: TRBV5-4; CDR3 protein: CASSSQGAGARETQYF; CDR3 DNA: TGTGCCAGCAGCTCGCAAGGTGCGGGGGCCCGGGAGACCCAGTACTTC
D gene: .; clone size: few; J gene: TRBJ1-4; V gene: TRBV5-4; CDR3 protein: CASSRDITNEKLFF; CDR3 DNA: TGTGCCAGCAGCCGGGACATAACTAATGAAAAACTGTTTTTT
D gene: TRBD1; clone size: few; J gene: TRBJ1-1; V gene: TRBV5-6; CDR3 protein: CASSLNRGGNTEAFF; CDR3 DNA: TGTGCCAGCAGCTTAAACAGGGGGGGAAACACTGAAGCTTTCTTT
D gene: .; clone size: .; J gene: TRBJ1-2; V gene: TRBV7-9; CDR3 protein: CASTESGSNYGYTF; CDR3 DNA: TGTGCCAGCACCGAAAGCGGCAGCAACTATGGCTACACCTTC
D gene: .; clone size: .; J gene: TRBJ1-4; V gene: TRBV18; CDR3 protein: CASSGQATNEKLFF; CDR3 DNA: TGTGCCAGCTCAGGACAAGCAACTAATGAAAAACTGTTTTTT
D gene: .; clone size: .; J gene: TRBJ2-4; V gene: TRBV25-1; CDR3 protein: CASSTGGGDIQYF; CDR3 DNA: TGTGCCAGCAGTACCGGCGGAGGGGACATTCAGTACTTC
D gene: .; clone size: few; J gene: TRBJ1-5; V gene: TRBV28; CDR3 protein: CASSLRRADRQPQHF; CDR3 DNA: TGTGCCAGCAGTTTGAGGCGGGCCGATCGGCAGCCCCAGCATTTT
D gene: .; clone size: .; J gene: TRBJ2-7; V gene: TRBV6-1; CDR3 protein: CASSVQGTYEQYF; CDR3 DNA: TGTGCCAGCAGTGTACAGGGAACCTACGAGCAGTACTTC
D gene: TRBD1; clone size: .; J gene: TRBJ2-5; V gene: TRBV9; CDR3 protein: CASSTFGQEQETQYF; CDR3 DNA: TGTGCCAGCAGCACATTCGGACAGGAGCAAGAGACCCAGTACTTC
D gene: .; clone size: .; J gene: TRBJ1-6; V gene: TRBV2; CDR3 protein: CASSPHRVKNSPLHF; CDR3 DNA: TGTGCCAGCAGTCCGCACAGGGTTAAGAATTCACCCCTCCACTTT
D gene: .; clone size: .; J gene: TRBJ2-5; V gene: TRBV5-4; CDR3 protein: CASSYPGKETQYF; CDR3 DNA: TGTGCCAGCAGCTACCCGGGAAAAGAGACCCAGTACTTC
D gene: .; clone size: .; J gene: TRBJ2-2; V gene: TRBV29-1; CDR3 protein: CSVEVRTGELFF; CDR3 DNA: TGCAGCGTTGAAGTCCGGACCGGGGAGCTGTTTTTT
D gene: TRBD1; clone size: .; J gene: TRBJ1-5; V gene: TRBV19; CDR3 protein: CASSIEQGYNQPQHF; CDR3 DNA: TGTGCCAGTAGTATTGAACAGGGGTACAATCAGCCCCAGCATTTT
D gene: .; clone size: .; J gene: TRBJ2-7; V gene: TRBV14; CDR3 protein: CASSQDWQGHEQYF; CDR3 DNA: TGTGCCAGCAGCCAAGACTGGCAGGGCCACGAGCAGTACTTC
D gene: .; clone size: .; J gene: TRBJ2-7; V gene: TRBV7-9; CDR3 protein: CASSLPGSYEQYF; CDR3 DNA: TGTGCCAGCAGCTTACCAGGTTCCTACGAGCAGTACTTC
D gene: TRBD1; clone size: .; J gene: TRBJ1-6; V gene: TRBV28; CDR3 protein: CASSEDRAYNSPLHF; CDR3 DNA: TGTGCCAGCAGTGAGGACAGGGCTTATAATTCACCCCTCCACTTT
D gene: TRBD1; clone size: .; J gene: TRBJ2-5; V gene: TRBV5-1; CDR3 protein: CASSLDSGGEETQYF; CDR3 DNA: TGCGCCAGCAGCTTGGATTCAGGGGGTGAAGAGACCCAGTACTTC
D gene: TRBD1; clone size: .; J gene: TRBJ1-1; V gene: TRBV11-2; CDR3 protein: CASSAWDRDRNTEAFF; CDR3 DNA: TGTGCCAGCAGCGCGTGGGACAGAGACAGAAACACTGAAGCTTTCTTT
D gene: TRBD1; clone size: .; J gene: TRBJ1-1; V gene: TRBV2; CDR3 protein: CASSVKQGFTEAFF; CDR3 DNA: TGTGCCAGCAGTGTTAAACAGGGGTTTACTGAAGCTTTCTTT
D gene: TRBD2; clone size: .; J gene: TRBJ2-3; V gene: TRBV6-5; CDR3 protein: CASRLAGGLKDTQYF; CDR3 DNA: TGTGCCAGCAGACTAGCGGGGGGGCTTAAAGATACGCAGTATTTT
D gene: .; clone size: few; J gene: TRBJ2-2; V gene: TRBV27; CDR3 protein: CASSPLGGAGELFF; CDR3 DNA: TGTGCCAGCAGTCCCCTCGGGGGTGCCGGGGAGCTGTTTTTT
D gene: TRBD1; clone size: .; J gene: TRBJ1-2; V gene: TRBV19; CDR3 protein: CASKPTGANNYGYTF; CDR3 DNA: TGTGCCAGTAAGCCGACAGGGGCCAATAACTATGGCTACACCTTC
D gene: .; clone size: .; J gene: TRBJ2-7; V gene: TRBV12-5; CDR3 protein: CASGLVAGAAYEQYF; CDR3 DNA: TGTGCTAGTGGTTTGGTCGCGGGGGCCGCCTACGAGCAGTACTTC